Listed below are T cell receptor beta chains from one sample, sequenced in a study of response to subunit inactivated influenza vaccine. TCRdb used MiXCR to reprocess the RT-PCR reads, holding one entry per CDR3 protein. The data hold roughly 630,000 distinct CDR3 sequences, with approximately 15% observed a single time. The sequencing here drew on PBMCs from blood, taken about 14 days before vaccination. Source of these receptors: a man aged 45-65 years who received an inactivated influenza vaccine. Both conserved end residues are part of each CDR3. Fields, in order: V gene, D gene, clone size, J gene, CDR3 DNA, CDR3 protein. The D gene is left open where the match is weak. Clone size, where shown, is once, few, many, or a class for clones that have expanded.

>TRBV13|-|-|TRBJ2-1
TGTGCCAGCAGCTTCGGGGCTCTCGTACAAAAGGGGAATGAGCAGTTCTTC
CASSFGALVQKGNEQFF
>TRBV7-2|TRBD2|many|TRBJ2-4
TGTGCCAGCAGCCCCGGACTAGCGGCCTCGGGAAACTACATTCAGTACTTC
CASSPGLAASGNYIQYF
>TRBV20-1|TRBD2|few|TRBJ2-1
TGCAGTGCACCTTCTAGCGGGAGATTCGTTTATGAGCAGTTCTTC
CSAPSSGRFVYEQFF
>TRBV7-2|-|-|TRBJ2-7
TGTGCCAGCAGCTTTCGGACGGGTGGATTCTACGAGCAGTACTTC
CASSFRTGGFYEQYF
>TRBV4-2|-|few|TRBJ1-5
TGTGCCAGCAGCCAAGCGGCGGGTAATAGCAATCAGCCCCAGCATTTT
CASSQAAGNSNQPQHF
>TRBV12-3/TRBV12-4|-|-|TRBJ1-5
TGTGCCAGCTGGCAGGGGAGCAATCAGCCCCAGCATTTT
CASWQGSNQPQHF
>TRBV27|-|-|TRBJ2-7
TGTGCCAGCAGTACTAATTCAGGAGTGACACCTTCCTACGAGCAGTACTTC
CASSTNSGVTPSYEQYF
>TRBV29-1|-|few|TRBJ2-3
TGCAGCGTTGAAGTTGGGACGGGAGATACGCAGTATTTT
CSVEVGTGDTQYF
>TRBV20-1|-|-|TRBJ2-5
TGCAGTGCTAGAGATGGTTCCCAGGGAGAGACCCAGTACTTC
CSARDGSQGETQYF
>TRBV30|-|few|TRBJ1-5
TGTGCCTGGGCCTTATTCGGCAATCAGCCCCAGCATTTT
CAWALFGNQPQHF
>TRBV20-1|TRBD2|-|TRBJ2-7
TGCAGTGCTAGAAAGTTGGCTAGCGGGTATCTCGAGCAGTACTTC
CSARKLASGYLEQYF
>TRBV12-3/TRBV12-4|-|many|TRBJ2-7
TGTGCCAGCAGTTTGGGTACCCAGGGGACGGACGAGCAGTACTTC
CASSLGTQGTDEQYF
>TRBV4-3|TRBD1|-|TRBJ2-7
TGCGCCAGCAGCCAAGCCGGGACAGGTGACGAGCAGTACTTC
CASSQAGTGDEQYF
>TRBV7-7|-|few|TRBJ2-3
TGTGCCAAGACGGCGGGGAAGGCCACAGATACGCAGTATTTT
CAKTAGKATDTQYF
>TRBV7-9|-|many|TRBJ1-6
TGTGCCAGCAGCTTGGGGAGCTCCTATAATTCACCCCTCCACTTT
CASSLGSSYNSPLHF
>TRBV6-5|-|few|TRBJ2-3
TGTGCCAGCAGTTACTCGCGGACTATCAACCCAGATACGCAGTATTTT
CASSYSRTINPDTQYF
>TRBV14|-|-|TRBJ2-1
TGTGCCAGCAGCCAAGAAGGCCCTCTCAATGAGCAGTTCTTC
CASSQEGPLNEQFF
>TRBV20-1|TRBD2|-|TRBJ2-1
TGCAGTGCTAGAGTGATTAGCGGGGGGATGTACAATGAGCAGTTCTTC
CSARVISGGMYNEQFF
>TRBV20-1|-|-|TRBJ1-6
TGCAGTGCTAGAAAGGCAGCAAATAATTCACCCCTCCACTTT
CSARKAANNSPLHF
>TRBV7-6|-|many|TRBJ1-2
TGTGCCAGCAGCCCAGGCCGAGGCTATGGCTACACCTTC
CASSPGRGYGYTF
>TRBV20-1|-|-|TRBJ2-5
TGCAGTGCTAGAGAGCAAAAGGGGACCCAGTACTTC
CSAREQKGTQYF
>TRBV7-8|-|many|TRBJ2-3
TGTGCCAGCAGCTTCGACAGAGATACGCAGTATTTT
CASSFDRDTQYF
>TRBV3-1|TRBD1|-|TRBJ2-2
TGTGCCAGCAGCCACCGAGTGCCAGGACAGGGGAAGTCCGGGGAGCTGTTTTTT
CASSHRVPGQGKSGELFF
>TRBV20-1|-|-|TRBJ2-1
TGCAGTGCTAGAGATGATGGCAGGGGTTGGGATGAGCAGTTCTTC
CSARDDGRGWDEQFF
>TRBV20-1|TRBD1|-|TRBJ1-5
TGCAGTATGGGACAGGGGGCAGATCAGCCCCAGCATTTT
CSMGQGADQPQHF